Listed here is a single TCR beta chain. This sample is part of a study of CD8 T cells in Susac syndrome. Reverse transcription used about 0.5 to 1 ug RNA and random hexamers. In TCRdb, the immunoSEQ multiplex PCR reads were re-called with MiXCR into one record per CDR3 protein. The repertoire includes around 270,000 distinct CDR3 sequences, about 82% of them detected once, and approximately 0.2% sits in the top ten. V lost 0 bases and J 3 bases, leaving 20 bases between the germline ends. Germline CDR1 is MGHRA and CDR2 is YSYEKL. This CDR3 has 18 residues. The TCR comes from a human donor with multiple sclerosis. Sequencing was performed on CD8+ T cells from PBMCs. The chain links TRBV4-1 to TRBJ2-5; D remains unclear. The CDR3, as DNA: TGCGCCAGCAGCCAAGATCCGTGGACGACCACTTCCGAAGAGACCCAGTACTTC. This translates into CASSQDPWTTTSEETQYF.